This T cell receptor (beta chain) is drawn from a study of blood T cell repertoires in COVID-19. Study-wide background: Material from acute and convalescent COVID-19 was sourced from the United States, Italy and Spain. Nucleic acid was either cDNA or gDNA, and it came from T cells, B-cell-depleted T cells, or PBMCs.

In the original workflow: Counts of nucleated cells, estimated from reference gene primer amplification, were obtained. The repertoire was sequenced with immunoSEQ multiplex PCR; TCRdb's copy has only in-frame clones and lacks some. The V and J calls and clone size are taken from that table; D and trimming were inferred from the DNA. This sample has 150,000 to 200,000 clones; about 82% occur once, and the top ten carry over 7%. The CDR3 spans 14 residues. V shed 0 bases and J shed 6 bases, with 9 bases lying between them. Per the germline V gene, CDR1 is MNHEY and CDR2 is SVGEGT. Seattle cases were enrolled at active infection and followed longitudinally.

The chain links TRBV6-2 or TRBV6-3 to TRBJ2-1; D is unclear. Source material: peripheral blood. The clonotype originates from a woman of 80 years or more with COVID-19, enrolled during active disease. The CDR3 sequence: CASSYSARLNEQFF. DNA for the CDR3: TGTGCCAGCAGTTACTCTGCCAGACTCAATGAGCAGTTCTTC.